This T cell receptor (beta chain) was recorded in a study of OX40 agonist ivuxolimab in advanced cancers. Notes on the research overall: Ivuxolimab, which targeted the costimulatory receptor OX40 (CD134), was an agonistic, fully human IgG2 monoclonal antibody. Among the roughly 54 dose-escalation patients, around 20 had hepatocellular carcinoma, roughly 15 melanoma, 9 renal cell carcinoma and 9 head and neck cancer. Prior anti-PD-1, anti-PD-L1 or anti-CTLA-4 therapy was permitted, and checkpoint inhibitors had been received by around 40% of dose-escalation patients. In the dose-escalation cohort, 70% to 85% of patients were male, and the mean age was roughly 60 years, with a range of 23 to 79. Partial responses occurred in three dose-escalation patients: two with cutaneous melanoma and one with hepatocellular carcinoma. Intravenous ivuxolimab was administered to patients every 2 weeks at six dose levels: 0.01, 0.1, 0.3, 1.5, 3 and 10 mg/kg. Peripheral TCRbeta sequencing aimed to test whether ivuxolimab altered TCR sequence diversity and caused clonal T-cell expansion. The paper describes the monotherapy dose-escalation part (N = 52 patients) of the phase I trial of ivuxolimab. General conclusions and limits of the study: At doses from 0.1 to 3.0 mg/kg, clonal expansion was seen in both CD4+ and CD8+ blood T cells between baseline and week 6. Antigen specificity was not determined for the clonally expanded peripheral T cells. After ivuxolimab, CD8+ T cells had more expanded clones than CD4+ T cells on average. Low levels of normalized T-cell clonal expansion were also shown by some nonresponding patients. In partial responders in the 0.1-3.0 mg/kg groups, normalized peripheral clonal expansion was found to be among the lowest, especially among CD8+ T cells.

Genomic DNA was extracted from sorted cells for sequencing of the TCRbeta CDR3 region. TCRbeta CDR3 regions were sequenced using the immunoSEQ Assay. The immuneACCESS repertoire file appears here via TCRdb, limited to in-frame rearrangements. These files lack a portion of the clones; in checked studies, under half of the deficit traces to unresolved V genes, and the cause of the others is not known. Recorded for this sample are 78,000 or so clones; 92% of them occurred a single time. The biggest ten clones account for roughly 10% of the sample. Worth noting for this clone: The target of this receptor is not known. One end of the junction varies from germline; a read error may be responsible.

The trial excluded patients who had a history of autoimmune disease or who were on systemic immunosuppression. Peripheral blood for TCR sequencing was collected from all dose cohorts at baseline, on cycle 4 day 1, and on cycle 7 day 1. Samples came from an open-label, multicenter, first-in-human phase I dose-escalation trial of ivuxolimab. Adults with locally advanced or metastatic head and neck squamous cell, hepatocellular, melanoma or renal cell carcinoma were enrolled in the trial. Before TCR sequencing, CD4+ T cells and CD8+ T cells from peripheral blood were sorted into separate populations. The CDR3 holds 15 amino acids from the cysteine to the phenylalanine. Left in the record is the CDR3 DNA by itself, 45 bases read in frame from the first base. According to the germline V gene, CDR1 reads MGHDK and CDR2 reads SYGVNS.

The receptor was isolated from an adult with an advanced solid tumor such as melanoma, head and neck, liver or kidney cancer. The source was CD4+ or CD8+ T cells sorted from blood, collected in a trial of the OX40 agonist ivuxolimab. The chain employs TRBV25-1 and TRBJ1-2, with no confidently assigned D gene. The DNA sequence reads TGCGCCAGTGAGGCCTCGGGAGGGTTAGGGTATGGCTACACCTTC. The resulting protein is CASEASGGLGYGYTF.